This passage covers 20 T cell receptor beta chains from one sample sequenced in a study of cytomegalovirus exposure and HLA in healthy donors. Profiled with immunoSEQ multiplex PCR; TCRdb holds only in-frame clones, not every one. The repertoire includes approximately 170,000 clones, 75% to 90% of them detected once, and roughly 15% sits in the top ten. Sequenced material: PBMCs. Receptors were obtained from a man younger than 35 in good health and CMV-seropositive.

The chain uses TRBV5-5 and TRBJ1-3, with 7 bases matching TRBD1. Germline V gives CDR1 SGHKS, CDR2 YYEKEE (reference sequence). The CDR3 length is 15 residues. The V gene end was trimmed by 4 bases and the J gene end by 3 bases; junction bases not matched to a gene: 7. CDR3 bases: TGTGCCAGCAGCAAGACAGGGATCGGTGGAAACACCATATATTTT. As protein: CASSKTGIGGNTIYF.

V usage is TRBV6-5 and J usage is TRBJ2-7, with a weak D call TRBD1 (5 bases). Germline values: CDR1 MNHEY, CDR2 SVGAGI. The ends were cut back, 5 bases at V and 4 bases at J, with 9 bases in the middle. The CDR3 extends over 12 amino acids. The chain's CDR3 is CASSRTQYEQYF. CDR3 nucleotide sequence: TGTGCCAGCAGTCGGACACAATACGAGCAGTACTTC.

The chain carries TRBV2 and TRBJ1-5; D perhaps matches TRBD1 (5 bases). From germline, CDR1 is SNHLY and CDR2 FYNNEI. V gave up 8 bases and J gave up 6 bases, with 14 bases separating them. The CDR3 runs 13 residues. The CDR3 loop is CASGGDGIQPQHF. Here the CDR3 DNA reads TGTGCCAGCGGGGGGGACGGAATTCAGCCCCAGCATTTT. Variable domain in full (rest from reference TRBV2 and TRBJ1-5): EPEVTQTPSHQVTQMGQEVILRCVPISNHLYFYWYRQILGQKVEFLVSFYNNEISEKSEIFDDQFSVERPDGSNFTLKIRSTKLEDSAMYFCASGGDGIQPQHFGDGTRLSIL.

The chain employs TRBV5-1 and TRBJ1-3; D remains ambiguous. Between the trimmed V and J ends, which lost 0 bases and 8 bases, there was a span of 12 bases. The CDR3 totals 14 residues. Per the germline V gene, CDR1 is SGHRS and CDR2 is YFSETQ. The CDR3 protein is CASSLGRGGDTIYF. The CDR3 DNA reads as TGCGCCAGCAGCTTGGGCCGGGGAGGCGACACCATATATTTT.

The chain joins TRBV5-1 to TRBJ2-1, with TRBD1 as a possible D gene (6 bases). Germline V gene data show CDR1 as SGHRS and CDR2 as YFSETQ. The CDR3 runs 13 residues. Trimming shortened V by 5 bases and J by 6 bases, and 12 bases separated the two germline ends. The CDR3 region has the DNA TGCGCCAGCAGATCAACAGGGTCCAATGAGCAGTTCTTC. Residues: CASRSTGSNEQFF.

V usage is TRBV19 and J usage is TRBJ2-7; D remains ambiguous. CDR3 length: 14 amino acids. The V end was cut by 5 bases, the J end by 2 bases, with 13 bases between. The germline V gene encodes CDR1 LNHDA and CDR2 SQIVND (reference sequence). Written as DNA, the CDR3 is TGTGCCAGTAGTCCCTTTGGCGGAACCTACGAGCAGTACTTC. Its translation is CASSPFGGTYEQYF.

The chain joins TRBV7-8 to TRBJ1-2, with TRBD1 identical over 7 bases. Per the germline V gene, CDR1 is SGHVS and CDR2 is FQNEAQ. The CDR3 spans 16 residues. Trimming removed 0 bases from V and 10 bases from J; junction bases left unmatched: 14. In DNA, the CDR3 is TGTGCCAGCAGCTTAGCATCATATACAGGGGCTTCAGCCTACACCTTC. Encoded protein: CASSLASYTGASAYTF.

The chain recombines TRBV5-8 with TRBJ2-3; tentatively, D is TRBD2 (5 bases). Trimming took off 4 bases at V and 6 bases at J, with 15 bases between the two ends. The CDR3 is 14 amino acids. The germline V gene encodes CDR1 SGHTS and CDR2 YDEGEE. This CDR3 is CASSLGLASDTQYF. The CDR3 DNA reads TGTGCCAGCAGCCTCGGACTTGCCTCGGATACGCAGTATTTT.

J is TRBJ1-2 and V is TRBV11-2, with unresolved D. Germline CDR1 reads SGHAT; CDR2 reads FQNNGV. This CDR3 spans 17 amino acids. Trimming removed 3 bases from V and 2 bases from J, with 19 bases in between. The CDR3 here is CASSLSLDGLQNYGYTF. CDR3 coding DNA: TGTGCCAGCAGCTTGTCCCTGGACGGACTACAAAACTATGGCTACACCTTC.

V is TRBV7-9 and J is TRBJ2-1; TRBD2 matches at 7 bases. The CDR3 length is 15 residues. With 1 base clipped from V and 5 bases from J, the junction kept 5 bases outside the gene matches. Germline lookup yields CDR1 SEHNR and CDR2 FQNEAQ (reference sequence). The CDR3 loop is CASSLVGAGDNEQFF. In DNA, the CDR3 is TGTGCCAGCAGCTTAGTCGGTGCGGGAGACAATGAGCAGTTCTTC.

The V call is TRBV11-3, the J call TRBJ1-2; TRBD1 matches 9 bases. Trimming removed 5 bases from V and 7 bases from J; junction bases left unmatched: 8. The CDR3 is made up of 14 amino acids. The V gene's germline CDR1 is SGHNT and CDR2 YENEEA. CDR3 sequence reads: CASSAAGQGTGYTF. Written as DNA, the CDR3 is TGTGCCAGCAGCGCAGCAGGACAGGGGACTGGCTACACCTTC.

The chain has TRBV6-1 and TRBJ1-5; D is perhaps TRBD1 (6 bases). The CDR3 runs to 14 residues. The V gene lost 9 bases and the J gene lost 0 bases, with 12 bases spanning the gap. Looked up from germline, CDR1 is MNHNS and CDR2 is SASEGT. CDR3 amino acids: CASTGFHSNQPQHF. CDR3 sequence (DNA): TGTGCCAGTACAGGGTTTCATAGCAATCAGCCCCAGCATTTT.

This clone was seen only a few times. The J gene is TRBJ1-1, the V gene TRBV2, with 9 bases that match TRBD1. J gave up 4 bases and V 6 bases, and 3 bases lay outside the gene matches. CDR1 and CDR2 from the germline V gene are SNHLY and FYNNEI. The CDR3 is 13 amino acids. CDR3 residues: CASRGTGITEAFF. In DNA, the CDR3 is TGTGCCAGCAGGGGGACAGGGATCACTGAAGCTTTCTTT.

The chain uses TRBV5-1 and TRBJ2-1; 12 positions match TRBD2. The CDR3 extends over 17 amino acids. The germline V gene has CDR1 SGHRS and CDR2 YFSETQ. V trimming: 4 bases; J trimming: 2 bases; junction bases outside the gene matches: 7. The CDR3 DNA reads as TGCGCCAGCAGCCCCCCGACTAGCGGGAGTACCTACAATGAGCAGTTCTTC. This sequence encodes CASSPPTSGSTYNEQFF.

The rearrangement links TRBV2 to TRBJ2-7; no firm D call. V lost 2 bases and J 4 bases, leaving 6 bases between the germline ends. The CDR3 is 12 amino acids. Looked up from germline, CDR1 is SNHLY and CDR2 is FYNNEI. CDR3 bases: TGTGCCAGCAGTGAAAATGTATACGAGCAGTACTTC. Translating gives CASSENVYEQYF.

The rearrangement joins TRBV2 to TRBJ2-7, with 9 bases matching TRBD1. Germline V gene data show CDR1 as SNHLY and CDR2 as FYNNEI. Trimming took 1 base from V and 6 from J; bases not matched to a gene: 1. The CDR3 consists of 13 residues. CDR3 sequence reads: CASSEGTGVEQYF. CDR3 sequence (DNA): TGTGCCAGCAGTGAAGGGACAGGGGTCGAGCAGTACTTC.

This rearrangement joins TRBV28 to TRBJ1-1, with a possible D match to TRBD1 (6 bases). This CDR3 region has 12 residues. With 6 bases removed from V and 6 bases from J, the gap between germline ends came to 11 bases. The germline gives CDR1 MDHEN, CDR2 SYDVKM. The CDR3 region is CASRDSFAEAFF. As DNA, the CDR3 is TGTGCCAGCAGGGACAGTTTCGCTGAAGCTTTCTTT.

The chain joins TRBV7-9 to TRBJ2-2, with a possible D match to TRBD2 (6 bases). The CDR3 covers 14 residues. The ends were cut back, 7 bases at V and 3 bases at J, with 12 bases in the middle. CDR1 SEHNR and CDR2 FQNEAQ come from the germline V gene (reference sequence). The CDR3 DNA reads as TGTGCCAGCAAAAAGGGAGGAGACACCGGGGAGCTGTTTTTT. Its protein is CASKKGGDTGELFF.

J is TRBJ2-7 and V is TRBV29-1; 9 bases are a match to TRBD1. Germline V gene lookup returns CDR1 SQVTM and CDR2 ANQGSEA. This CDR3 comprises 16 residues. The V gene end was trimmed by 0 bases and the J gene end by 2 bases; junction bases not matched to a gene: 8. As DNA, the CDR3 is TGCAGCGTTGAAGAGAAGGACAGGGGAGGGCCCTACGAGCAGTACTTC. It translates to CSVEEKDRGGPYEQYF.

CDR3 loop: CASTFDRAFGEKLFF. CDR3 coding DNA: TGTGCCAGCACTTTTGACAGGGCCTTCGGGGAAAAACTGTTTTTT. The V call is TRBV2, the J call TRBJ1-4; 7 bases align to TRBD1. The V and J ends lost 7 bases and 8 bases, in that order; junction bases with no gene match: 13. The length of the CDR3 is 15 residues. Per germline, CDR1 SNHLY and CDR2 FYNNEI.